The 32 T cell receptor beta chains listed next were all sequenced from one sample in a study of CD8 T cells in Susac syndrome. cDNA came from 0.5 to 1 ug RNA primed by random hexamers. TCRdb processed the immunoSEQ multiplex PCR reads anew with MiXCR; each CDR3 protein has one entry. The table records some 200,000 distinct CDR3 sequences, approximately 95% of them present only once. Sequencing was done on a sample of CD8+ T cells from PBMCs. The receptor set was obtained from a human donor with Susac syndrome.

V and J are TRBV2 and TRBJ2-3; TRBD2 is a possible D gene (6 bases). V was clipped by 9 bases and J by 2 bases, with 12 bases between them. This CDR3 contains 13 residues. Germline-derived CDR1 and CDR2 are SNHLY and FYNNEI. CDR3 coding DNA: TGTGCCAGGGCCGGGGAGGACACAGATACGCAGTATTTT. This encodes CARAGEDTDTQYF.

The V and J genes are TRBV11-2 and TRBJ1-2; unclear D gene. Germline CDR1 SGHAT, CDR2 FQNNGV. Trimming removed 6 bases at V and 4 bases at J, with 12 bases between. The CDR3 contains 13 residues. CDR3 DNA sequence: TGTGCCAGCAGGGGGAGGACGGTCTATGGCTACACCTTC. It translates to CASRGRTVYGYTF.

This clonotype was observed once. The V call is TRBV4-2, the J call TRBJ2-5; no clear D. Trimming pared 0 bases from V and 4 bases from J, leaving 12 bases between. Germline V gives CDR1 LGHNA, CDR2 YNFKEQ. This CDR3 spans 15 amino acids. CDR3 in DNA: TGTGCCAGCAGCCAAGATAGCCTCACCGCAGAGACCCAGTACTTC. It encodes CASSQDSLTAETQYF.

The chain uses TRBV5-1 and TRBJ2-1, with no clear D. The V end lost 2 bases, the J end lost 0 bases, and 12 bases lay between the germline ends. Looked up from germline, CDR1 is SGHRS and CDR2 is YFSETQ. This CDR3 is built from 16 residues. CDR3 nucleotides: TGCGCCAGCAGCTTATACAGCACTTTCTCCTACAATGAGCAGTTCTTC. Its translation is CASSLYSTFSYNEQFF.

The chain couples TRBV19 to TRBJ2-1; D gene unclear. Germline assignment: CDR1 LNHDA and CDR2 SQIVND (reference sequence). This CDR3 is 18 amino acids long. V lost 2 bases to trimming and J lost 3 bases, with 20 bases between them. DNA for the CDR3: TGTGCCAGTAGTATAATCTTGGCTGACTCAACGTACTACAATGAGCAGTTCTTC. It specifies CASSIILADSTYYNEQFF.

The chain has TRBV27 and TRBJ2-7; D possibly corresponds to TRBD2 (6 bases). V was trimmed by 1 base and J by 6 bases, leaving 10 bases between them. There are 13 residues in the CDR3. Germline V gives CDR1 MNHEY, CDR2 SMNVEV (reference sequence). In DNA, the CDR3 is TGTGCCAGCAGTTTATTGGGGGGACTCGAGCAGTACTTC. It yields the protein CASSLLGGLEQYF.

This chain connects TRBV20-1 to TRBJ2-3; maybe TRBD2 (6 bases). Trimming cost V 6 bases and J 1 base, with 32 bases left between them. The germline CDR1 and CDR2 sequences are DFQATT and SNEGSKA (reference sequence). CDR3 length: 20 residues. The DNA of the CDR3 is TGCAGTGCCTCTAGTCCACGGGAGTTAACCGACCTATATGGCACAGATACGCAGTATTTT. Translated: CSASSPRELTDLYGTDTQYF.

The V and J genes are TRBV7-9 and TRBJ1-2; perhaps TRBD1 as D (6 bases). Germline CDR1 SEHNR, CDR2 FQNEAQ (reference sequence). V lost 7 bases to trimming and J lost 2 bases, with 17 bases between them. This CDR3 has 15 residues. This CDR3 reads CASTSTRQGNYGYTF. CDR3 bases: TGTGCCAGCACCTCTACCAGGCAGGGGAACTATGGCTACACCTTC.

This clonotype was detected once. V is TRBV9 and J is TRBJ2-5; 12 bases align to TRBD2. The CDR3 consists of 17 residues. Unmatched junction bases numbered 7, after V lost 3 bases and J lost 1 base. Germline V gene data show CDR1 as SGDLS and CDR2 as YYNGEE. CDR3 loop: CASSAGGTSGPQETQYF. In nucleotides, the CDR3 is TGTGCCAGCAGCGCCGGAGGGACTAGCGGGCCCCAAGAGACCCAGTACTTC.

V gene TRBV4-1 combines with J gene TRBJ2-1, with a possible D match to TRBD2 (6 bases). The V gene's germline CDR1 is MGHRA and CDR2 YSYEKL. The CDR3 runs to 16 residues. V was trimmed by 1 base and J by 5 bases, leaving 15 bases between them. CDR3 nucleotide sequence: TGCGCCAGCAGCCAAGGGCCTGGGGGGTTGGACAATGAGCAGTTCTTC. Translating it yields CASSQGPGGLDNEQFF.

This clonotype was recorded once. This CDR3 reads CASSLLVNEAFF. As DNA, the CDR3 is TGTGCCAGCAGTTTACTCGTGAATGAAGCTTTCTTT. The chain links TRBV12-3 or TRBV12-4 to TRBJ1-1, with no clear D. This CDR3 region has 12 residues. V lost 2 bases to trimming and J lost 7 bases, with 8 bases between them.

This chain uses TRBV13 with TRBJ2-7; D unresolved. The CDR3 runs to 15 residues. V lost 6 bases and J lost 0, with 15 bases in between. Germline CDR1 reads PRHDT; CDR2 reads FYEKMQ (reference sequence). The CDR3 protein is CASRETNTPSYEQYF. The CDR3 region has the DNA TGTGCCAGCAGAGAGACGAATACACCCTCCTACGAGCAGTACTTC.

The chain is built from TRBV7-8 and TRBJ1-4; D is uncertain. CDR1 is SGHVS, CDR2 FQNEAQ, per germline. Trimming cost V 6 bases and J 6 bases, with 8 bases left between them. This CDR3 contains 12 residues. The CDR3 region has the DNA TGTGCCAGCAGAGGGATCCATGAAAAACTGTTTTTT. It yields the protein CASRGIHEKLFF. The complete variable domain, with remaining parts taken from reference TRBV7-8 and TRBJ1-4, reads GAGVSQSPRYKVAKRGQDVALRCDPISGHVSLFWYQQALGQGPEFLTYFQNEAQLDKSGLPSDRFFAERPEGSVSTLKIQRTQQEDSAVYLCASRGIHEKLFFGSGTQLSVL.

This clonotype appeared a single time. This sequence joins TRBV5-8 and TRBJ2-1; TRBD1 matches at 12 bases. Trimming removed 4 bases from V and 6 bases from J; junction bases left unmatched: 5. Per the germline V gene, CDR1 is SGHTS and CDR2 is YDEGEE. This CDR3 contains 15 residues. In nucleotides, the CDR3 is TGTGCCAGCAGCCCCCGGGACAGGGGGCCCAATGAGCAGTTCTTC. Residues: CASSPRDRGPNEQFF.

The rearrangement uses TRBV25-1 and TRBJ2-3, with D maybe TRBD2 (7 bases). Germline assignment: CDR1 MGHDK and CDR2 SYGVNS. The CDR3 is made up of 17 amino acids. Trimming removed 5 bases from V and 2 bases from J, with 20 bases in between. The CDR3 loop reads CASSPYGEGGPTDTQYF. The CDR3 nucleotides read TGTGCCAGCAGTCCTTACGGGGAGGGGGGACCCACAGATACGCAGTATTTT.

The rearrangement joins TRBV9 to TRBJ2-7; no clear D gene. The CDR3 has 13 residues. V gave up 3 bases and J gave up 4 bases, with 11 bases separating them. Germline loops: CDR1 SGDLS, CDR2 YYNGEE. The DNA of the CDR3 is TGTGCCAGCAGCGAGGCCCCTGGGTACGAGCAGTACTTC. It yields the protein CASSEAPGYEQYF. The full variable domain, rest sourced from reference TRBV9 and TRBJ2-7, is DSGVTQTPKHLITATGQRVTLRCSPRSGDLSVYWYQQSLDQGLQFLIQYYNGEERAKGNILERFSAQQFPDLHSELNLSSLELGDSALYFCASSEAPGYEQYFGPGTRLTVT.

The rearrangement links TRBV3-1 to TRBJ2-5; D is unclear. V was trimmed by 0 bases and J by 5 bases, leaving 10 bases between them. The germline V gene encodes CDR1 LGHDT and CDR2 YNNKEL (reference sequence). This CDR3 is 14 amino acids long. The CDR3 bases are TGTGCCAGCAGCCAAGATCGTAGGTGGGAGACCCAGTACTTC. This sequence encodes CASSQDRRWETQYF.

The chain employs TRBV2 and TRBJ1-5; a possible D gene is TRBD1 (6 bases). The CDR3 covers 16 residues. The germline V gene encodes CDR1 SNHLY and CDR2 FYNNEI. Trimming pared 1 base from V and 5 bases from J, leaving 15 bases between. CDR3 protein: CASSEEPGGGDQPQHF. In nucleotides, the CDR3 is TGTGCCAGCAGTGAAGAGCCTGGCGGGGGCGATCAGCCCCAGCATTTT.

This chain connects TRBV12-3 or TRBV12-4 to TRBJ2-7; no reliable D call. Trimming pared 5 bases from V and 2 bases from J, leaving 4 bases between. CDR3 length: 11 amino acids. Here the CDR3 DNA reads TGTGCCAGCAGTGGGACCTACGAGCAGTACTTC. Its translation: CASSGTYEQYF.

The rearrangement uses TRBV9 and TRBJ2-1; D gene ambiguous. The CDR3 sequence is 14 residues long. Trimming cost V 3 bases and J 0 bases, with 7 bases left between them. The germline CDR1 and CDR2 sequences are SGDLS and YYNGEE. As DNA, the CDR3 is TGTGCCAGCAGCGGTCAGAGCTCCTACAATGAGCAGTTCTTC. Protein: CASSGQSSYNEQFF.

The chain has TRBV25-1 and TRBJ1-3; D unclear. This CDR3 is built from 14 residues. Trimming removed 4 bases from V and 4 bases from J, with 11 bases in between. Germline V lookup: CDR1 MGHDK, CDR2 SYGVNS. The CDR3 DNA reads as TGTGCCAGCAGTGTCACTGGCAGGGGAAACACCATATATTTT. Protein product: CASSVTGRGNTIYF.

The CDR3 region has the DNA TGTGCCAGCAGTGACCCTAGGAGGGATTCCACCGGGGAGCTGTTTTTT. Amino acids: CASSDPRRDSTGELFF. This sequence joins TRBV2 and TRBJ2-2, with D perhaps matching TRBD2 (6 bases). The germline CDR1 and CDR2 sequences are SNHLY and FYNNEI. The CDR3 contains 16 residues. V was pared by 3 bases and J by 4 bases, with 15 bases between.

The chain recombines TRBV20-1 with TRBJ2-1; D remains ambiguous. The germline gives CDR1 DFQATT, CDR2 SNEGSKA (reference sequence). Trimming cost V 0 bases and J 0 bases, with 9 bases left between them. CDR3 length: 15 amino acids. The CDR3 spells CSARESESSYNEQFF. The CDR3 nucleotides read TGCAGTGCTAGAGAGAGCGAGAGCTCCTACAATGAGCAGTTCTTC.

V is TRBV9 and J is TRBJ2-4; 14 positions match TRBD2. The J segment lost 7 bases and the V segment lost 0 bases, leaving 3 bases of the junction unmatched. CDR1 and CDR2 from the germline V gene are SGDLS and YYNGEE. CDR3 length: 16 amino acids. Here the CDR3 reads CASSVGTSGGRNIQYF. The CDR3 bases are TGTGCCAGCAGCGTAGGGACTAGCGGGGGGAGGAACATTCAGTACTTC.

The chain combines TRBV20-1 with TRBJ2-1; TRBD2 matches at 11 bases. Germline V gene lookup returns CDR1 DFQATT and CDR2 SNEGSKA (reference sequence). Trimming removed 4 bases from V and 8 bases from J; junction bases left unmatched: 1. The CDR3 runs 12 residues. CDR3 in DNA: TGCAGTGCTATGGGACTAGCGGATGAGCAGTTCTTC. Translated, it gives CSAMGLADEQFF.

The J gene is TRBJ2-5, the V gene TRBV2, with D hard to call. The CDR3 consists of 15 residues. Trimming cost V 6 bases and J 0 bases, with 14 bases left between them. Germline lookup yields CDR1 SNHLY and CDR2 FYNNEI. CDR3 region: CASRSGPSYQETQYF. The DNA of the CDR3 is TGTGCCAGCAGATCAGGACCCAGCTACCAAGAGACCCAGTACTTC.

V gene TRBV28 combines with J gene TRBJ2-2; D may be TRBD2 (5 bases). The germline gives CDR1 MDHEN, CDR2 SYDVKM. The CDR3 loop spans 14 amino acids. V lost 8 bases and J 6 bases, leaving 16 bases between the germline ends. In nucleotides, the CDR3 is TGTGCCAGCTTGGAGGACTCCGGGGCCGGGGAGCTGTTTTTT. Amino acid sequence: CASLEDSGAGELFF.

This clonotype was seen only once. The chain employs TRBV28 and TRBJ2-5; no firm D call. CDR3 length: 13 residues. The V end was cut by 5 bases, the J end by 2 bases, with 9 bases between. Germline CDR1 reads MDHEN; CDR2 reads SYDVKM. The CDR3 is CASSPSVQETQYF. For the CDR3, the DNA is TGTGCCAGCAGTCCTTCGGTGCAAGAGACCCAGTACTTC.

The CDR3 sequence is CASSAPGGELSYGYTF. CDR3 DNA sequence: TGTGCCAGCAGCGCCCCGGGGGGCGAGCTTTCCTATGGCTACACCTTC. The chain uses TRBV9 and TRBJ1-2, with a possible D match to TRBD1 (6 bases). The CDR3 length is 16 residues. Trimming took off 3 bases at V and 4 bases at J, with 19 bases between the two ends. CDR1 SGDLS and CDR2 YYNGEE come from the germline V gene.

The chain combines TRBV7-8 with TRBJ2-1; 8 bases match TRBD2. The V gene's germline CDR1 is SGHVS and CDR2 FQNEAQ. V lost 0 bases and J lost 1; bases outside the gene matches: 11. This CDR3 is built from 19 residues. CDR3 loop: CASSLAPRGGLKSYNEQFF. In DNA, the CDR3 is TGTGCCAGCAGCTTAGCGCCTCGGGGGGGCTTAAAATCCTACAATGAGCAGTTCTTC.

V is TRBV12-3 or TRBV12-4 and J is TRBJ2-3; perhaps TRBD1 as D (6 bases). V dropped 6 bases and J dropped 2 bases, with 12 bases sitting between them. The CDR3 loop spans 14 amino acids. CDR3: CASSSDRLTDTQYF. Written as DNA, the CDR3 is TGTGCCAGCAGCTCCGACAGGCTCACAGATACGCAGTATTTT.

This CDR3 is CASSITGGPYNEQFF. Written as DNA, the CDR3 is TGTGCCAGCAGCATAACAGGGGGCCCATACAATGAGCAGTTCTTC. The rearrangement joins TRBV13 to TRBJ2-1; 9 positions agree with TRBD1. Germline CDR1 and CDR2: PRHDT and FYEKMQ (reference sequence). The junction had 6 bases not matched to a gene; V was cut back by 5 bases and J by 4 bases. The CDR3 has 15 residues.